This T cell receptor beta chain appears in the sequencing data of a study of cytomegalovirus exposure and HLA in healthy donors. Notes on the study in general: Researchers reported that three CMV-associated chains were confirmed in vitro as CMV antigen-specific. In the approximately 120 validation repertoires, a later analysis found that first-cohort TCR clusters tended to co-occur.

Clones were sequenced by immunoSEQ multiplex PCR, and TCRdb holds only the in-frame ones, with some missing. The sample contains about 340,000 clones, 86% of which appear only once. The donors belonged to the roughly 110-subject validation cohort, separate from the roughly 710-subject first cohort. Per the germline V gene, CDR1 is SGHRS and CDR2 is YFSETQ. Deletions cut 4 bases from V and 0 bases from J, with 8 bases between. CDR3 length equals 14 residues. This clone has more than one count but fewer than ten. Its antigen is undetermined. The source is a woman between 18 and 29 years old in good health and CMV-seronegative. The chain joins TRBV5-1 to TRBJ1-3; D gene unclear. Sequencing was carried out using PBMCs. This chain's CDR3 is CASSPTSSGNTIYF. CDR3 sequence (DNA): TGCGCCAGCAGCCCAACAAGCTCTGGAAACACCATATATTTT.